The subject of this entry is one T cell receptor beta chain. In its sample, this clone was seen once. The target of this receptor is not known. No qualities accompany the bases; no much larger clone lies one base away. This specimen comes from a study of blood T cell repertoires in COVID-19 (dated by TCRdb to about 2020). About the full investigation: The collaborator samples originated in the United States, Italy and Spain and spanned the acute and convalescent phases of COVID-19. The material from the prospective study consisted of cDNA or gDNA derived from T cells, B-cell-depleted T cells, or PBMCs. The dataset comprised deeply sampled blood TCRbeta repertoires from subjects exposed to, actively infected with, or recovered from COVID-19. The repertoires were released in a freely available public database intended as a resource for research on the immune response to SARS-CoV-2. Samples came from the ongoing ImmuneRACE study (first 160 participants) plus 1,254 subjects from 6 global collaborators. Nearly every sample came with metadata listing a de-identified subject ID, COVID-19 status, age in years and sex. HLA class I and class II types, where available, came from metadata supplied by the sample provider rather than from assay-based typing. Study-level results and caveats: Clinical and demographic metadata were provided uncurated, with the amount varying by source and participant.

Collaborating institutions collected whole blood in K2EDTA tubes following their own protocols. For TCRbeta analysis, collaborator samples were shipped as frozen whole blood, as isolated PBMCs, or as DNA extracted from either sample type. The germline V gene (reference sequence) sets CDR1 to GTSNPN and CDR2 to SVGIG. Measured from the cysteine to the phenylalanine, the CDR3 is 12 residues long. The kept DNA is CDR3 alone, 36 bases in frame from the first base. V is cut by 3 bases and J by 6 bases, and the space between the germline ends is 10 bases. The immunoSEQ Assay, a bias-controlled multiplex PCR, was used to amplify TCRbeta CDR3 regions from genomic DNA. The paper's data handling went like this. Nucleated cell counts per sample were estimated from amplification of reference gene primers within the assay. Sequence reads were collapsed and filtered to measure the absolute abundance of every unique TCRbeta CDR3 rearrangement. For each sample, productive Simpson clonality was calculated by taking the square root of Simpson's diversity index across productive rearrangements. TCRdb provides this immuneACCESS table in a form limited to in-frame rearrangements. Some clones are lacking; in checked studies, under half of them reflect an unresolved V gene, and why the rest are absent is not known. That table gives V, J and clone size, and the DNA gave D and trimming. Here the sample has roughly 150,000 clones; 90% occur a single time. The biggest ten clones account for 15% to 20% of the sample.

This clonotype was obtained from a man in his sixties with active or convalescent COVID-19. The sequencing sample was made of peripheral blood. The chain is encoded by TRBV30 joined to TRBJ2-3; no confident D gene assignment can be made. The sequenced DNA: TGTGCCTGGAGCGAGAGCCCCGATACGCAGTATTTT. Translated, this is CAWSESPDTQYF.